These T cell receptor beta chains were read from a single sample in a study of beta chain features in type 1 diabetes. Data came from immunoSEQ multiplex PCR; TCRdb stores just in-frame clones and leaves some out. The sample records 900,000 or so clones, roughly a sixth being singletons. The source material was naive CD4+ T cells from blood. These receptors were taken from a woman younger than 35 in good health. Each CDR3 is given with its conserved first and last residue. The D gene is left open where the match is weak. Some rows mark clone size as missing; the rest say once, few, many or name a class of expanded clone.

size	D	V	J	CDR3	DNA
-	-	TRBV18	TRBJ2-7	CASSPPGHPSNEQYF	TGTGCCAGCTCACCACCAGGGCACCCGTCCAACGAGCAGTACTTC
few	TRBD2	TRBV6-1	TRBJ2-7	CASSEARAGGREQYF	TGTGCCAGCAGTGAAGCGCGAGCGGGAGGTAGGGAGCAGTACTTC
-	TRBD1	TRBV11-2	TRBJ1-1	CASSLGSGGLNTEAFF	TGTGCCAGCAGCTTAGGGTCAGGGGGCTTGAACACTGAAGCTTTCTTT
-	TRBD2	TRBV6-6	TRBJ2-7	CASRGGSSYEQYF	TGTGCCAGCAGGGGGGGGAGCTCCTACGAGCAGTACTTC
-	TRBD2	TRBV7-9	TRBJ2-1	CASSFLAGVHEQFF	TGTGCCAGCAGCTTTCTAGCGGGAGTTCATGAGCAGTTCTTC
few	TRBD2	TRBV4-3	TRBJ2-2	CASSQDRGGSILIAGELFF	TGCGCCAGCAGCCAAGATCGGGGCGGGAGTATCTTGATAGCCGGGGAGCTGTTTTTT
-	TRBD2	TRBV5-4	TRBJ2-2	CASSRDAGAGELFF	TGTGCCAGCAGCCGGGACGCGGGGGCCGGGGAGCTGTTTTTT
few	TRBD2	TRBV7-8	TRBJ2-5	CASSQIAGLETQYF	TGTGCCAGCAGCCAAATAGCGGGATTGGAGACCCAGTACTTC
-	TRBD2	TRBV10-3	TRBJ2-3	CAISDPGTSGTDTQYF	TGTGCCATCAGTGACCCCGGGACTAGCGGCACAGATACGCAGTATTTT
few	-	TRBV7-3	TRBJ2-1	CASSFTGRSDNEQFF	TGTGCCAGCAGCTTCACGGGACGGAGCGACAATGAGCAGTTCTTC
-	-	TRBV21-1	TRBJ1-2	CASSNWRGGHGYTF	TGTGCCAGCAGCAACTGGCGAGGGGGCCATGGCTACACCTTC
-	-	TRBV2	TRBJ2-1	CASSEFQGYNEQFF	TGTGCCAGCAGTGAGTTTCAGGGCTACAATGAGCAGTTCTTC
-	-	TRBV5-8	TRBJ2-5	CASSLGGGGEETQYF	TGTGCCAGCAGCCTAGGGGGTGGCGGAGAAGAGACCCAGTACTTC
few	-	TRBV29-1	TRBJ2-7	CSVDVTGEQYF	TGCAGCGTTGACGTGACAGGCGAGCAGTACTTC
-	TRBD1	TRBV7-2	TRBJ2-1	CASSQGQGPYNEQFF	TGTGCCAGCAGCCAAGGACAGGGACCCTACAATGAGCAGTTCTTC
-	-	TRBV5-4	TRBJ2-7	CASSLESANEQYF	TGTGCCAGCAGCTTGGAATCGGCTAACGAGCAGTACTTC
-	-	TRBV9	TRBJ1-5	CASSVDGYQPQHF	TGTGCCAGCAGCGTAGACGGGTATCAGCCCCAGCATTTT
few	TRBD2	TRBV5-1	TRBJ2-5	CASSLPGTSGQETQYF	TGCGCCAGCAGCTTGCCGGGGACTAGCGGACAAGAGACCCAGTACTTC
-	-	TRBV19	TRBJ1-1	CASTNPGSEAFF	TGTGCCAGTACCAACCCTGGGTCTGAAGCTTTCTTT
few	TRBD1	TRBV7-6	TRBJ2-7	CASSLLDRANEQYF	TGTGCCAGCAGCTTATTGGACAGGGCGAACGAGCAGTACTTC
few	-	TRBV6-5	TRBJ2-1	CASRALLVEQFF	TGTGCCAGCAGGGCCTTGTTAGTTGAGCAGTTCTTC
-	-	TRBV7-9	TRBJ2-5	CASSPSREETQYF	TGCGCCAGCAGCCCGAGTCGGGAAGAGACCCAGTACTTC
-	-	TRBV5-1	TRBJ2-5	CASSLDVGGETQYF	TGCGCCAGCAGCTTGGACGTAGGAGGGGAGACCCAGTACTTC
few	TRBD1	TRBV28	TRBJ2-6	CASGQGSSGANVLTF	TGTGCCAGCGGACAGGGTAGCTCTGGGGCCAACGTCCTGACTTTC
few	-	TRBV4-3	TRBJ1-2	CASSQEGRGGYGYTF	TGCGCCAGCAGCCAAGAGGGACGAGGCGGCTATGGCTACACCTTC
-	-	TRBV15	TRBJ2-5	CATSRDKLETQYF	TGTGCCACCAGCAGAGATAAGTTGGAGACCCAGTACTTC
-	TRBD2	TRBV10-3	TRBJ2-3	CAISGSGRGTDTQYF	TGTGCCATCAGTGGCAGCGGGAGGGGGACAGATACGCAGTATTTT
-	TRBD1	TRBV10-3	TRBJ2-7	CAISEVLGQGHEQYF	TGTGCCATCAGTGAAGTTTTGGGACAGGGACACGAGCAGTACTTC
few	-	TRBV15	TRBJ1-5	CATSRSTGTRGPQHF	TGTGCCACCAGCAGATCTACCGGGACCCGGGGGCCCCAGCATTTT
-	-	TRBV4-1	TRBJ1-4	CASSLNSGRRSEKLFF	TGCGCCAGCAGCCTAAATTCGGGCCGCCGTTCTGAAAAACTGTTTTTT
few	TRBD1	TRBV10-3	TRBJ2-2	CAIRTGTNTGELFF	TGTGCCATCCGGACAGGGACGAACACCGGGGAGCTGTTTTTT
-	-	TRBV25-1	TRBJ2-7	CASSEQQSYEQYF	TGTGCCAGCAGTGAACAACAGTCCTACGAGCAGTACTTC
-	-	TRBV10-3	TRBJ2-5	CAISPDSPGETQYF	TGTGCCATCAGCCCCGACTCACCGGGGGAGACCCAGTACTTC
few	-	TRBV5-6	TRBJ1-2	CASSYGQGIYGYTF	TGTGCCAGCAGCTATGGGCAGGGGATCTATGGCTACACCTTC
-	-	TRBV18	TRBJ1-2	CASSPSRASDGYTF	TGTGCCAGCTCACCATCCAGGGCATCGGATGGCTACACCTTC
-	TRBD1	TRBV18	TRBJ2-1	CASSTGQVFVRTYNEQFF	TGTGCCAGCTCGACGGGACAGGTCTTTGTTCGAACCTACAATGAGCAGTTCTTC
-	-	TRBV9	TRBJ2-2	CASSVVSEPGELFF	TGTGCCAGCAGCGTAGTCTCAGAACCCGGGGAGCTGTTTTTT
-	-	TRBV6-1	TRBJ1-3	CASSEWRGRSSGNTIYF	TGTGCCAGCAGTGAATGGCGTGGCCGAAGCTCTGGAAACACCATATATTTT
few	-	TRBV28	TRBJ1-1	CASRAANTEAFF	TGTGCCAGCCGCGCGGCGAACACTGAAGCTTTCTTT
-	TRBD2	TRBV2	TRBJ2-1	CASTRGGGEQFF	TGTGCCAGCACTCGGGGGGGCGGCGAGCAGTTCTTC
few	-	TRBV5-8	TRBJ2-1	CASSRIKFYEQFF	TGTGCCAGCAGCCGGATAAAATTTTACGAGCAGTTCTTC